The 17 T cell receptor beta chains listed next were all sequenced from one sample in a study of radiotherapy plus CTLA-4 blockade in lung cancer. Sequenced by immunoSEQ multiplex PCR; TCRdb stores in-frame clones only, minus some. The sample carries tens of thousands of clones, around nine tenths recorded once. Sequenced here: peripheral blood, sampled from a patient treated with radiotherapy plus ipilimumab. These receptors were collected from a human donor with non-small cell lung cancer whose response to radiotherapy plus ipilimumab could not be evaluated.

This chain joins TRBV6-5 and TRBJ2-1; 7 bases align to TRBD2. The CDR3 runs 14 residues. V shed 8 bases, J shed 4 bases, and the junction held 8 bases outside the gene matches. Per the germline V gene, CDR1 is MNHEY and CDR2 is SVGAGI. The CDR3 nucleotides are TGTGCCAGCCTCCCCGGCGGGGGATACAATGAGCAGTTCTTC. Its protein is CASLPGGGYNEQFF.

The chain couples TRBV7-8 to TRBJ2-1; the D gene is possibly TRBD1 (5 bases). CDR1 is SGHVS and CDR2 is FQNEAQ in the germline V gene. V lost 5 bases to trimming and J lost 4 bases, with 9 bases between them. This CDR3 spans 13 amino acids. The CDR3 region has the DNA TGTGCCAGCAGCGTGGACACATACAATGAGCAGTTCTTC. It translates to CASSVDTYNEQFF. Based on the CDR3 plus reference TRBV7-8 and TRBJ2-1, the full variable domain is GAGVSQSPRYKVAKRGQDVALRCDPISGHVSLFWYQQALGQGPEFLTYFQNEAQLDKSGLPSDRFFAERPEGSVSTLKIQRTQQEDSAVYLCASSVDTYNEQFFGPGTRLTVL.

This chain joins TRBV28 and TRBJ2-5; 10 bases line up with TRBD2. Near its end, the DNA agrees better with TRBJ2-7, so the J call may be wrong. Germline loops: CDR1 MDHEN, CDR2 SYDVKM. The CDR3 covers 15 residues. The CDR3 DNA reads TGTGCCAGCAGCTTTGAAGCGGGAGGGGTCTACGAGCAGTACTTC. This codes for CASSFEAGGVYEQYF.

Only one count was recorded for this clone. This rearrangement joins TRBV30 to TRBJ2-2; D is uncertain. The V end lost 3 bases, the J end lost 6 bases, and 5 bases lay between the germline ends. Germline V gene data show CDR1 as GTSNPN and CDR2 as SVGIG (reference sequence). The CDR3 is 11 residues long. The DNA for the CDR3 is TGTGCCTGGAGGTCGGCCGGGGAGCTGTTTTTT. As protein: CAWRSAGELFF.

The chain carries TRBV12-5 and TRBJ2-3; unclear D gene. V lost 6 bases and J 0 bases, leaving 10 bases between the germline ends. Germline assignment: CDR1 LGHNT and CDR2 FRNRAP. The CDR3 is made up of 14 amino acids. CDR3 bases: TGTGCTAGTGGCCCGAAGGAGAGCACAGATACGCAGTATTTT. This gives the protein CASGPKESTDTQYF.

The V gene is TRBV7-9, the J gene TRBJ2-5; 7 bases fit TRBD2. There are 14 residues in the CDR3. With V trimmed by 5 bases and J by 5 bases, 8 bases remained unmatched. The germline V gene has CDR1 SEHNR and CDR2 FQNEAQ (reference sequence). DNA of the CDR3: TGTGCCAGCAGCCAAGGACTAGACGGGGAGACCCAGTACTTC. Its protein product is CASSQGLDGETQYF.

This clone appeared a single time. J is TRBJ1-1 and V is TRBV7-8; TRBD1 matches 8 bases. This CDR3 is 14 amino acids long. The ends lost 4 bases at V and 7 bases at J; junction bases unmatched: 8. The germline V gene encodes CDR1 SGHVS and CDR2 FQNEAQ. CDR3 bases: TGTGCCAGCAGCTCCGCTACAGGGGGGCTTGAAGCTTTCTTT. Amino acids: CASSSATGGLEAFF.

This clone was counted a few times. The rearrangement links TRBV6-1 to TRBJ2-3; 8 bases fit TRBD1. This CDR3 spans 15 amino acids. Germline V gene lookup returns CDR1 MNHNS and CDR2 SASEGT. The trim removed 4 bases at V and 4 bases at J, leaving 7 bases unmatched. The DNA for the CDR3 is TGTGCCAGCAGTGGAATCGGCAGGGGGCCAGATACGCAGTATTTT. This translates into CASSGIGRGPDTQYF.

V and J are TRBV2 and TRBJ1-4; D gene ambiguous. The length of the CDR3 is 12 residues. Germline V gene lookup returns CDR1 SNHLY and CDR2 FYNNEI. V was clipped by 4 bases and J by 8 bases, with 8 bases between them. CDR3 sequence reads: CASSASREKLFF. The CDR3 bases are TGTGCCAGCAGTGCCTCGCGGGAAAAACTGTTTTTT.

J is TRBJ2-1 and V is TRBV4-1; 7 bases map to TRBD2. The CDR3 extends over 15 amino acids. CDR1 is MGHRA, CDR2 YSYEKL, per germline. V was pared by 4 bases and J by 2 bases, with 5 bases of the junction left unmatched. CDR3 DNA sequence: TGCGCCAGCAGCCGGGGCGGGAGCACCTACAATGAGCAGTTCTTC. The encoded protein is CASSRGGSTYNEQFF.

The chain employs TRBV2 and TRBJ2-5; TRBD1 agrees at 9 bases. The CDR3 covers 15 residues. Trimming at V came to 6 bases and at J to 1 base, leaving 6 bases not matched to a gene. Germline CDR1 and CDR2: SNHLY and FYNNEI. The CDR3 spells CASSPGQGIQETQYF. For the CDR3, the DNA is TGTGCCAGCAGCCCTGGACAGGGGATCCAAGAGACCCAGTACTTC.

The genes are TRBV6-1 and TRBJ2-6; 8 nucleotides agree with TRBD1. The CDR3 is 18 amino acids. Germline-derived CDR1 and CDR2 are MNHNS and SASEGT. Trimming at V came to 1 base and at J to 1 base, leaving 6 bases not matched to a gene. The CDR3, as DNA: TGTGCCAGCAGTGAAGTTTGGGGACAGGTGTCTGGGGCCAACGTCCTGACTTTC. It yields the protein CASSEVWGQVSGANVLTF.

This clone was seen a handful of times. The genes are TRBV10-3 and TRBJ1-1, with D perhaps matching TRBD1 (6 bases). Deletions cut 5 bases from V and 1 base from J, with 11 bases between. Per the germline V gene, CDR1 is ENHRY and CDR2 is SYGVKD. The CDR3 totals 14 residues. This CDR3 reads CAISLQGENTEAFF. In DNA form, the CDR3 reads TGTGCCATCAGTTTACAGGGAGAGAACACTGAAGCTTTCTTT.

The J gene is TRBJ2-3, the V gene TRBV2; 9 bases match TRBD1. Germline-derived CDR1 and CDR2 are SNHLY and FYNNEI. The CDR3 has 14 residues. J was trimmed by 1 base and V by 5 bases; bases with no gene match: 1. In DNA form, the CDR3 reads TGTGCCAGCAGTTACAGGGGGCGCACAGATACGCAGTATTTT. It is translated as CASSYRGRTDTQYF.

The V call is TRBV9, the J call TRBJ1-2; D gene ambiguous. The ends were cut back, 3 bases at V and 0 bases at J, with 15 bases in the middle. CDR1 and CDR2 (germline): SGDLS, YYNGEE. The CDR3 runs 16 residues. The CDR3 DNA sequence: TGTGCCAGCAGCGACTCTCCAGCGGCCACTAACTATGGCTACACCTTC. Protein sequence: CASSDSPAATNYGYTF.

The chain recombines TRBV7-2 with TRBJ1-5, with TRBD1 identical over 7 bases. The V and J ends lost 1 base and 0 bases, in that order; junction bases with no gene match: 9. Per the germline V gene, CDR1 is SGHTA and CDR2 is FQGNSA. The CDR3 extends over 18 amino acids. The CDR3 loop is CASSLGVGGPYSNQPQHF. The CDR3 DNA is TGTGCCAGCAGCTTAGGCGTAGGGGGCCCTTATAGCAATCAGCCCCAGCATTTT.

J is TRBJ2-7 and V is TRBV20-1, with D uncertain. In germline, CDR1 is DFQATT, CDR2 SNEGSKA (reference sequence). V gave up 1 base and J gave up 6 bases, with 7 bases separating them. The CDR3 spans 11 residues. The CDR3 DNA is TGCAGTGCTAGAGGAGGCGGCGAGCAGTACTTC. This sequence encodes CSARGGGEQYF.